Below are 9 T cell receptor beta chains sequenced from a single sample in a study of human T cells and chemical hapten exposure. From the RACE reads, TCRdb called clonotypes with MiXCR, one entry per CDR3 protein. This table holds fewer than 150,000 distinct CDR3 sequences, around 13% found once. Indicated time point: patch test 1, 2 weeks after DPC sensitization. Indicated treatment: therapeutic diphenylcyclopropenone sensitization with weekly scalp DPC. Material: whole blood, obtained in connection with sensitization to the hapten diphenylcyclopropenone (DPC). Receptors originate from a man younger than 35 with alopecia areata. Some clones in this sample may be carry-over from other donors' samples.

The V call is TRBV11-1, the J call TRBJ1-1; possible D gene TRBD1, 5 bases. V was trimmed by 5 bases and J by 3 bases, leaving 13 bases between them. Per germline, CDR1 SGHAT and CDR2 FQDESV (reference sequence). The CDR3 loop spans 14 amino acids. This CDR3 is CASSLRQSYTEAFF. The CDR3 nucleotides are TGTGCCAGCAGCCTACGACAGTCATACACTGAAGCTTTCTTT.

The V gene is TRBV11-2, the J gene TRBJ2-3; D uncertain. V gave up 5 bases and J gave up 1 base, with 13 bases separating them. The CDR3 is made up of 15 amino acids. The germline CDR1 and CDR2 sequences are SGHAT and FQNNGV. The CDR3 nucleotides are TGTGCCAGCAGCGCCATGGCGAGAGGCACAGATACGCAGTATTTT. It specifies CASSAMARGTDTQYF. The whole variable domain, remainder taken from reference TRBV11-2 and TRBJ2-3, is EAGVAQSPRYKIIEKRQSVAFWCNPISGHATLYWYQQILGQGPKLLIQFQNNGVVDDSQLPKDRFSAERLKGVDSTLKIQPAKLEDSAVYLCASSAMARGTDTQYFGPGTRLTVL.

The chain couples TRBV14 to TRBJ1-6; D uncertain. V gave up 3 bases and J gave up 7 bases, with 10 bases separating them. The germline V gene encodes CDR1 SGHDN and CDR2 FVKESK. The CDR3 sequence is 14 residues long. The CDR3 DNA reads as TGTGCCAGCAGCCAGGGGTGGGGAAATTCACCCCTCCACTTT. It encodes CASSQGWGNSPLHF.

This clonotype was recorded at least ten times. The rearrangement joins TRBV12-3 or TRBV12-4 to TRBJ2-5; D is ambiguous. This CDR3 is built from 12 residues. V was pared by 4 bases and J by 4 bases, with 7 bases between. CDR3 nucleotides: TGTGCCAGCAGTTCAACGGGAGAGACCCAGTACTTC. This codes for CASSSTGETQYF.

The chain has TRBV20-1 and TRBJ1-5; D gene unclear. Trimming removed 7 bases at V and 7 bases at J, with 8 bases between. Germline CDR1 is DFQATT and CDR2 is SNEGSKA (reference sequence). The CDR3 loop spans 10 amino acids. The CDR3 sequence is CSGGMQPQHF. As DNA, the CDR3 is TGCAGTGGGGGTATGCAGCCCCAGCATTTT.

Ten or more counts support this clonotype. V usage is TRBV7-6 and J usage is TRBJ1-1; 10 positions agree with TRBD1. V was pared by 4 bases and J by 4 bases, with 9 bases of the junction left unmatched. The germline V gene has CDR1 SGHVS and CDR2 FNYEAQ. The CDR3 length is 16 residues. The CDR3 sequence is CASSSGQGVVGTEAFF. CDR3 coding DNA: TGTGCCAGCAGCTCTGGACAGGGGGTCGTCGGCACTGAAGCTTTCTTT.

The CDR3 region is CSVRTGYHEQYF. In DNA, the CDR3 is TGCAGCGTTCGGACAGGGTACCACGAGCAGTACTTC. The chain joins TRBV29-1 to TRBJ2-7; 8 bases line up with TRBD1. The germline V gene encodes CDR1 SQVTM and CDR2 ANQGSEA. The CDR3 has 12 residues. J gave up 5 bases and V 5 bases, and 5 bases lay outside the gene matches.

This clonotype was counted many times. The V call is TRBV29-1, the J call TRBJ1-2; the D gene is possibly TRBD1 (5 bases). V lost 4 bases, J lost 4 bases, and 10 bases lay in between. The length of the CDR3 is 12 residues. Germline assignment: CDR1 SQVTM and CDR2 ANQGSEA. In DNA, the CDR3 is TGCAGCGTTGGCAGACAGACCTATGGCTACACCTTC. Translation gives CSVGRQTYGYTF.

On this clonotype: Since no conserved phenylalanine or tryptophan closes the CDR3, a read error is the likely cause. This chain links TRBV6-5 with TRBJ1-1, with a weak D call TRBD1 (6 bases). Germline V gene sequence: CDR1 MNHEY, CDR2 SVGAGI. This CDR3 comprises 16 residues. Trimming removed 0 bases at V and 0 bases at J, with 11 bases between. The CDR3: CASSYSTTGMNTEAFL. DNA of the CDR3: TGTGCCAGCAGTTACTCGACGACAGGTATGAACACTGAAGCTTTCCTT.